The entry below describes one TCR beta chain. The authors' processing: Cell counts per sample came from amplifying reference gene primers. Generated by immunoSEQ multiplex PCR, the TCRdb table keeps only in-frame clones and is missing some. V, J and clone size reflect that table, while D and trimming were determined from the DNA. The sample lists roughly 250,000 clones, around 90% seen once, with around 2.5% in the top ten. The data originate from a study of blood T cell repertoires in COVID-19. Study background: Material from acute and convalescent COVID-19 was sourced from the United States, Italy and Spain.

The ends were cut back, 6 bases at V and 0 bases at J, with 5 bases in the middle. There are 12 residues in the CDR3. Germline values: CDR1 SNHLY, CDR2 FYNNEI. Seattle's enrolled individuals joined amid active infection and were then monitored longitudinally. This TCR was sampled from a person under 35 with COVID-19, enrolled during active disease. Sequencing used peripheral blood. The V and J genes are TRBV2 and TRBJ2-5; D gene unclear. DNA of the CDR3: TGTGCCAGCAGCCAGGACCAAGAGACCCAGTACTTC. It codes for CASSQDQETQYF.